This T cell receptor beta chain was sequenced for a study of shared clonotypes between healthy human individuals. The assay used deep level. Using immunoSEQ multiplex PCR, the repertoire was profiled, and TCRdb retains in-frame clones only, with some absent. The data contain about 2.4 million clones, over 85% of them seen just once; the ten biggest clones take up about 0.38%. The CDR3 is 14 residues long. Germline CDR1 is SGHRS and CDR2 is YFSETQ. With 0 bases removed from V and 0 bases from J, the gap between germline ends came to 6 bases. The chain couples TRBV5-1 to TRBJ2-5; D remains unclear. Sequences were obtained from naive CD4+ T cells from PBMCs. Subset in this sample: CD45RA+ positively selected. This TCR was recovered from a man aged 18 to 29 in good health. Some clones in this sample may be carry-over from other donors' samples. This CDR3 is CASSLDGNQETQYF. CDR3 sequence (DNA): TGCGCCAGCAGCTTGGATGGGAACCAAGAGACCCAGTACTTC.